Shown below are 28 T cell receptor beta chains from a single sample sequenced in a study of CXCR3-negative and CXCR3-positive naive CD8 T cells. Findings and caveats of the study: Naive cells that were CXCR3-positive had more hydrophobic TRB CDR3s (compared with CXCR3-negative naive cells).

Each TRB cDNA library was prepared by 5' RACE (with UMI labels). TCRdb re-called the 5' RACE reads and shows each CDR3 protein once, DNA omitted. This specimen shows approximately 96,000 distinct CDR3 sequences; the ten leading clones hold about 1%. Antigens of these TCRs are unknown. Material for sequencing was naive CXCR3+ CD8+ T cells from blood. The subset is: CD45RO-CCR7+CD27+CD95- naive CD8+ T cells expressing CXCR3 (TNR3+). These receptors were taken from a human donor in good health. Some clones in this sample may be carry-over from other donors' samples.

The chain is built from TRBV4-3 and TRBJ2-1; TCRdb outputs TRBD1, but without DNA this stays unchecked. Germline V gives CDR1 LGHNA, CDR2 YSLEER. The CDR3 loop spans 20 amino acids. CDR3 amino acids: CASSQDRFSVMGGAYNEQFF.

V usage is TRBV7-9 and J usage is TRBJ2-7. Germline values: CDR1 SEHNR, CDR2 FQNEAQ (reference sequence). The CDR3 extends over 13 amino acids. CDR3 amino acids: CASSLPGTYEQYF.

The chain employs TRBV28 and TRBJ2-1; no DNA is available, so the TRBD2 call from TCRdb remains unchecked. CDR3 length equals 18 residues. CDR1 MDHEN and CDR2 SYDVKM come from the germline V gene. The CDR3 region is CASSWPTSGGAYYNEQFF.

CDR3 protein: CASTQGNCNEQFF. The rearrangement joins TRBV23-1 to TRBJ2-1. TRBV23-1 is identified as an open reading frame with a role that is uncertain. The CDR3 contains 13 residues.

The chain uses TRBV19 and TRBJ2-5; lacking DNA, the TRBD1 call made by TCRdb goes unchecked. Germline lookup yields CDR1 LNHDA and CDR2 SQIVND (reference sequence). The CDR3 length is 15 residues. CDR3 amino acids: CASSIGGGAGETQYF. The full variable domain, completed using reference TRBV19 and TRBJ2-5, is DGGITQSPKYLFRKEGQNVTLSCEQNLNHDAMYWYRQDPGQGLRLIYYSQIVNDFQKGDIAEGYSVSREKKESFPLTVTSAQKNPTAFYLCASSIGGGAGETQYFGPGTRLLVL.

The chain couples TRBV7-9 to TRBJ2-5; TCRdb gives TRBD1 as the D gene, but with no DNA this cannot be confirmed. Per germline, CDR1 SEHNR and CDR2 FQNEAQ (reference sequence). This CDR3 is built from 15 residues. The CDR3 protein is CASSFQGPDQETQYF. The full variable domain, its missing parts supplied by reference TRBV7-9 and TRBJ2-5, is DTGVSQNPRHKITKRGQNVTFRCDPISEHNRLYWYRQTLGQGPEFLTYFQNEAQLEKSRLLSDRFSAERPKGSFSTLEIQRTEQGDSAMYLCASSFQGPDQETQYFGPGTRLLVL.

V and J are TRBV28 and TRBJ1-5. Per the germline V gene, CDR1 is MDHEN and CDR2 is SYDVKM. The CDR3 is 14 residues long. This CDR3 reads CASSSKRNNQPQHF.

CDR3 sequence: CASSLAIRRAETQYF. The rearrangement joins TRBV7-2 to TRBJ2-5; checking the TCRdb D call of TRBD1 is not possible without DNA. Germline CDR1 and CDR2: SGHTA and FQGNSA. CDR3 length equals 15 residues.

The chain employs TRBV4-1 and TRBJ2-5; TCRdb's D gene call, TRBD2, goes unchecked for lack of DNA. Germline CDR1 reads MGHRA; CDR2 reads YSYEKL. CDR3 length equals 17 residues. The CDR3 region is CASSLLGLAGDQETQYF.

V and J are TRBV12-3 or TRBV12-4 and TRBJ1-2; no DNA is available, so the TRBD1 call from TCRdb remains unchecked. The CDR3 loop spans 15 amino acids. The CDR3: CASHLGDSSNYGYTF.

The CDR3 sequence: CASSAGTSGGYEQFF. This sequence joins TRBV5-4 and TRBJ2-1; the D call from TCRdb, TRBD2, cannot be confirmed without DNA. Germline V gene sequence: CDR1 SGHNT, CDR2 YYREEE (reference sequence). The CDR3 is 15 amino acids.

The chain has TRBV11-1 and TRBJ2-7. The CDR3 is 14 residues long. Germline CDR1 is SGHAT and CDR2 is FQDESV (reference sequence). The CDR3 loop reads CASSFTGYSYEQYF.

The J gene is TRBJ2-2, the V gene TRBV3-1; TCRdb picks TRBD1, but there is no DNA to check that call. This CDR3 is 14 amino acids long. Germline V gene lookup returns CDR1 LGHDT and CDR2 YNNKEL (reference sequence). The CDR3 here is CASMRGSNTGELFF.

CDR3 amino acids: CASSQSYAEKRRVSYEQYF. The chain is built from TRBV7-9 and TRBJ2-7; lacking DNA, the TRBD1 call made by TCRdb goes unchecked. CDR1 is SEHNR and CDR2 is FQNEAQ in the germline V gene (reference sequence). The CDR3 is 19 amino acids.

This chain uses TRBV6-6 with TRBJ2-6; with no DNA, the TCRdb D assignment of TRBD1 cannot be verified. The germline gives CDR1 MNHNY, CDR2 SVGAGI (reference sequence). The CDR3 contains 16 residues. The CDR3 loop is CASKTGGLSGANVLTF.

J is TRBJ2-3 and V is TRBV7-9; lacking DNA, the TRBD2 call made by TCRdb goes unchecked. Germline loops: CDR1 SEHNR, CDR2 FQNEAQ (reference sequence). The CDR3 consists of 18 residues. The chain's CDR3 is CASSLPAGGTNGADTQYF.

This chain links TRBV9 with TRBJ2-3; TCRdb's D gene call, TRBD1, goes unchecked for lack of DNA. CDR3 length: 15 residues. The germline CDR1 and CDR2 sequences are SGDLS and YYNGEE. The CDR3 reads CASSLGPGLGDTQYF.

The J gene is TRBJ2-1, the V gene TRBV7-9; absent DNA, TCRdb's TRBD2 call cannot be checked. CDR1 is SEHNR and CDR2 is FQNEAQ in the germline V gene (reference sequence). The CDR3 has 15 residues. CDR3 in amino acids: CASSPSGGADNEQFF.

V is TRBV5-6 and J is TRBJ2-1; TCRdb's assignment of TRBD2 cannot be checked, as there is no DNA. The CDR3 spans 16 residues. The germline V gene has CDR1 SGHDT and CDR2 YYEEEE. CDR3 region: CASSENPSPPYNEQFF.

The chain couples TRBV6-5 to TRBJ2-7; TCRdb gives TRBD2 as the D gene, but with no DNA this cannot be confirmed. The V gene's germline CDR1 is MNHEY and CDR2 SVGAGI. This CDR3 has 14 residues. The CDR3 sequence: CASNPDYQSYEQYF.

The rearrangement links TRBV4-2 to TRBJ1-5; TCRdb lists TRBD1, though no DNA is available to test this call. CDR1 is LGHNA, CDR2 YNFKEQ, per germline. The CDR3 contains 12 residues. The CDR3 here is CASSQEGGPQHF.

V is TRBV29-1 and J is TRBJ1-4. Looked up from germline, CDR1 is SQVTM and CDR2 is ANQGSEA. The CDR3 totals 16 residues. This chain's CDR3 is CSVAPATPRSNEKLLF.

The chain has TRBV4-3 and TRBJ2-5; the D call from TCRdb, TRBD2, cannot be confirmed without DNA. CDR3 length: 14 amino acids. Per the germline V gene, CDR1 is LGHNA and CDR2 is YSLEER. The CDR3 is CASSPDRTKETQYF.

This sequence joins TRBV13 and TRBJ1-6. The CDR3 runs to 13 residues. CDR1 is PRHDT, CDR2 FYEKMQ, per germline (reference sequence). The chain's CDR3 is CASSLEGNSPLHF. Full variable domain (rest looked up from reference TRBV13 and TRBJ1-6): AAGVIQSPRHLIKEKRETATLKCYPIPRHDTVYWYQQGPGQDPQFLISFYEKMQSDKGSIPDRFSAQQFSDYHSELNMSSLELGDSALYFCASSLEGNSPLHFGNGTRLTVT.

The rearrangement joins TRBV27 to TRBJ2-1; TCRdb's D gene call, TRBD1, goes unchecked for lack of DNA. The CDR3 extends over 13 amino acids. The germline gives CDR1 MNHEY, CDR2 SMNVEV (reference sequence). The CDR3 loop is CASSVDRGNEQFF.

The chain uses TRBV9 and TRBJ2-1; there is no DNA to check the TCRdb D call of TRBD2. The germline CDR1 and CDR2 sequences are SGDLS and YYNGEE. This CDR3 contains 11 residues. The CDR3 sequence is CASSPGLEQFF.

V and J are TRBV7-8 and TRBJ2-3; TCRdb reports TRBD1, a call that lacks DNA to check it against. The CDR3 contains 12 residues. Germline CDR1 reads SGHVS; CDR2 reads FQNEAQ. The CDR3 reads CASLGQGYTQYF.

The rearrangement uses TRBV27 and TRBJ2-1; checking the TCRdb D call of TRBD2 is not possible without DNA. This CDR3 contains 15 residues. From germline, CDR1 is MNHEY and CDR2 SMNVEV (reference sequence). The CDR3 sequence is CASRLTSGGVGEQFF.